A single sample gave rise to the 17 T cell receptor beta chains below, sequenced in a study of siplizumab effects on memory and regulatory T cells. Clones were read by immunoSEQ multiplex PCR, and TCRdb kept only the in-frame ones, dropping some. The sample gives 60,000 to 65,000 clones, 79% of which show up once; roughly 0.4% is in the top ten. The source material was memory CD4+ T cells sorted from blood. These receptors were collected from a human donor in good health.

The chain couples TRBV6-1 to TRBJ2-3; TRBD2 agrees at 8 bases. Germline lookup yields CDR1 MNHNS and CDR2 SASEGT. The CDR3 runs to 16 residues. V was pared by 4 bases and J by 0 bases, with 6 bases of the junction left unmatched. The CDR3 spells CASSVAGGLSTDTQYF. The CDR3 nucleotides are TGTGCCAGCAGTGTGGCGGGGGGCTTGAGCACAGATACGCAGTATTTT.

The DNA of the CDR3 is TGTGCCTGGACCTCTAGCGGGGGGACCTACGAGCAGTACTTC. Protein sequence: CAWTSSGGTYEQYF. V gene TRBV30 combines with J gene TRBJ2-7; the match to TRBD2 covers 11 bases. The junction had 4 bases not matched to a gene; V was cut back by 4 bases and J by 2 bases. Germline values: CDR1 GTSNPN, CDR2 SVGIG (reference sequence). CDR3 length: 14 residues. Filled out from reference TRBV30 and TRBJ2-7, the complete variable domain reads SQTIHQWPATLVQPVGSPLSLECTVEGTSNPNLYWYRQAAGRGLQLLFYSVGIGQISSEVPQNLSASRPQDRQFILSSKKLLLSDSGFYLCAWTSSGGTYEQYFGPGTRLTVT.

This clone showed up just a few times. This rearrangement joins TRBV28 to TRBJ1-1, with D perhaps matching TRBD1 (6 bases). CDR1 is MDHEN and CDR2 is SYDVKM in the germline V gene. The CDR3 spans 14 residues. V lost 8 bases, J lost 1 base, and 14 bases lay in between. CDR3 protein: CASGLGGANTEAFF. The CDR3 bases are TGTGCCAGCGGGCTTGGGGGGGCGAACACTGAAGCTTTCTTT.

The chain employs TRBV9 and TRBJ2-1, with D uncertain. The germline V and J ends were trimmed by 6 bases and 0 bases, with 10 bases remaining between them. The CDR3 length is 14 residues. The germline CDR1 and CDR2 sequences are SGDLS and YYNGEE. The CDR3 protein is CASTGQSSYNEQFF. The CDR3 DNA sequence: TGTGCCAGCACCGGGCAGAGCTCCTACAATGAGCAGTTCTTC.

The rearrangement links TRBV4-1 to TRBJ1-5, with a possible D match to TRBD1 (6 bases). Trimming left V 0 bases short and J 7 bases short, with 16 bases between. The length of the CDR3 is 16 residues. CDR1 is MGHRA and CDR2 is YSYEKL in the germline V gene. The CDR3 region has the DNA TGCGCCAGCAGCCAAGATCAAGGGGGGCGAGCCCAGCCCCAGCATTTT. Translation gives CASSQDQGGRAQPQHF.

The CDR3 protein is CATLRKRGIDTQYF. CDR3 DNA sequence: TGTGCCACACTGAGGAAGCGGGGGATAGATACGCAGTATTTT. This chain uses TRBV6-5 with TRBJ2-3; 8 bases match TRBD2. The CDR3 loop spans 14 amino acids. Germline V gene lookup returns CDR1 MNHEY and CDR2 SVGAGI. The trim removed 10 bases at V and 5 bases at J, leaving 11 bases unmatched.

The chain employs TRBV10-3 and TRBJ2-3; 7 nucleotides align to TRBD2. The CDR3 runs to 16 residues. V gave up 8 bases and J gave up 1 base; unmatched junction bases: 12. Per germline, CDR1 ENHRY and CDR2 SYGVKD. The CDR3 region has the DNA TGTGCCATCCGGGGAGGCGGGGGAAGGGGCACAGATACGCAGTATTTT. Protein sequence: CAIRGGGGRGTDTQYF.

The V call is TRBV7-3, the J call TRBJ2-2, with 9 bases lining up with TRBD1. Germline CDR1 SGHTA, CDR2 FQGTGA. V was pared by 2 bases and J by 7 bases, with 2 bases of the junction left unmatched. CDR3 size: 14 residues. The CDR3 loop is CASSLGTGRGELFF. CDR3 nucleotides: TGTGCCAGCAGCTTAGGGACAGGGCGCGGGGAGCTGTTTTTT.

This clone was seen more than once but under ten times. J is TRBJ1-4 and V is TRBV28; TRBD1 is a possible D gene (5 bases). CDR3 size: 16 residues. Trimming shortened V by 6 bases and J by 8 bases, and 22 bases separated the two germline ends. Germline loops: CDR1 MDHEN, CDR2 SYDVKM. The CDR3 sequence: CASRGVGYESQEKLFF. The DNA of the CDR3 is TGTGCCAGCAGGGGGGTAGGTTACGAGAGCCAAGAAAAACTGTTTTTT.

A single count supports this clone. J is TRBJ2-7 and V is TRBV7-2, with a possible D match to TRBD1 (6 bases). Germline CDR1 SGHTA, CDR2 FQGNSA. This CDR3 has 16 amino acids. The ends were cut back, 5 bases at V and 0 bases at J, with 17 bases in the middle. CDR3 amino acids: CASSTAGTSISYEQYF. The CDR3 DNA sequence: TGTGCCAGCAGCACCGCCGGGACAAGCATCTCCTACGAGCAGTACTTC.

The chain couples TRBV10-3 to TRBJ2-1; D gene unclear. V was cut by 4 bases and J by 6 bases, with 7 bases left in between. There are 12 residues in the CDR3. The germline V gene encodes CDR1 ENHRY and CDR2 SYGVKD. For the CDR3, the DNA is TGTGCCATCAGTGTAAGTGCCAATGAGCAGTTCTTC. This encodes CAISVSANEQFF.

The CDR3 is CASSYSIKVGGEQYF. CDR3 nucleotides: TGTGCCAGCAGTTACTCGATCAAGGTTGGGGGGGAGCAGTACTTC. The rearrangement links TRBV6-5 to TRBJ2-7, with D possibly TRBD2 on 6 matching bases. CDR3 length: 15 residues. Trimming took off 0 bases at V and 7 bases at J, with 16 bases between the two ends. Germline V CDR1 and CDR2: MNHEY, SVGAGI.

This chain links TRBV7-9 with TRBJ2-1; the match to TRBD1 covers 12 bases. The CDR3 length is 16 residues. The trim removed 2 bases at V and 8 bases at J, leaving 7 bases unmatched. Germline values: CDR1 SEHNR, CDR2 FQNEAQ (reference sequence). The CDR3 bases are TGTGCCAGCAGCTTAAATCCGGGACAGGGGGCCTATGAGCAGTTCTTC. The encoded protein is CASSLNPGQGAYEQFF.

J is TRBJ2-7 and V is TRBV19; D ambiguous. The ends were cut back, 9 bases at V and 4 bases at J, with 19 bases in the middle. The CDR3 consists of 14 residues. The germline CDR1 and CDR2 sequences are LNHDA and SQIVND (reference sequence). The CDR3 is CASGTVFPPYEQYF. The CDR3 DNA reads as TGTGCCAGCGGTACAGTCTTCCCTCCGTACGAGCAGTACTTC.

The rearrangement links TRBV29-1 to TRBJ2-2; D is ambiguous. The CDR3 is made up of 11 amino acids. Germline V gene data show CDR1 as SQVTM and CDR2 as ANQGSEA. V gave up 4 bases and J gave up 5 bases, with 5 bases separating them. CDR3 loop: CSVAPTGELFF. The CDR3 coding sequence is TGCAGCGTTGCTCCAACCGGGGAGCTGTTTTTT.

V gene TRBV11-2 combines with J gene TRBJ2-3; D gene uncertain. The length of the CDR3 is 14 residues. Germline-derived CDR1 and CDR2 are SGHAT and FQNNGV. The germline V and J ends were trimmed by 5 bases and 2 bases, with 11 bases remaining between them. The CDR3 DNA sequence: TGTGCCAGCAGCCCGGACGGGCTCACAGATACGCAGTATTTT. It is translated as CASSPDGLTDTQYF. The full variable domain, its missing parts supplied by reference TRBV11-2 and TRBJ2-3, is EAGVAQSPRYKIIEKRQSVAFWCNPISGHATLYWYQQILGQGPKLLIQFQNNGVVDDSQLPKDRFSAERLKGVDSTLKIQPAKLEDSAVYLCASSPDGLTDTQYFGPGTRLTVL.

V usage is TRBV7-9 and J usage is TRBJ1-2, with 8 bases fitting TRBD1. Germline V gene data show CDR1 as SEHNR and CDR2 as FQNEAQ (reference sequence). J lost 2 bases, V lost 7 bases, and 6 bases had no gene match. The CDR3 contains 14 residues. CDR3 coding DNA: TGTGCCAGCACCGTGACAGGGGCGAACTATGGCTACACCTTC. Protein product: CASTVTGANYGYTF.